This passage covers 30 T cell receptor beta chains from one sample sequenced in a study of cytotoxic CD8 clonotypes in ibrutinib-treated CLL. Assay used: immunoSEQ multiplex PCR; TCRdb lists only in-frame clones, some missing. The sample consists of tens of thousands of clones, roughly 50% of them appearing once. The sequencing used PBMCs, collected after 12 months of ibrutinib treatment. Every receptor here comes from a human donor with chronic lymphocytic leukemia.

The CDR3 spells CATSGRDRGGDTQYF. CDR3 in DNA: TGTGCCACCAGCGGCCGGGACAGGGGGGGAGATACGCAGTATTTT. This chain uses TRBV15 with TRBJ2-3, with TRBD1 identical over 11 bases. CDR3 length equals 15 residues. J gave up 5 bases and V 5 bases, and 6 bases lay outside the gene matches. CDR1 and CDR2 (germline): LNHNV, YYDKDF (reference sequence).

The chain has TRBV27 and TRBJ1-1; D is unclear. This CDR3 is built from 16 residues. The V gene lost 4 bases and the J gene lost 0 bases, with 15 bases spanning the gap. Germline V gene lookup returns CDR1 MNHEY and CDR2 SMNVEV (reference sequence). CDR3 nucleotides: TGTGCCAGCAGTTCCCTCCGACGGACTATGAACACTGAAGCTTTCTTT. Translating it yields CASSSLRRTMNTEAFF.

CDR3 residues: CASSLDTGSYYGYTF. The DNA for the CDR3 is TGTGCCAGCAGCTTAGATACAGGTTCCTACTATGGCTACACCTTC. The chain carries TRBV7-2 and TRBJ1-2; TRBD1 is a possible D gene (5 bases). Germline CDR1 reads SGHTA; CDR2 reads FQGNSA. The V and J ends lost 1 base and 3 bases respectively, with 12 bases between them. This CDR3 has 15 amino acids.

The chain links TRBV6-6 to TRBJ1-5; the D gene is possibly TRBD1 (5 bases). V lost 7 bases, J lost 2 bases, and 15 bases lay in between. This CDR3 contains 15 residues. The germline gives CDR1 MNHNY, CDR2 SVGAGI (reference sequence). CDR3 coding DNA: TGTGCCAGCATCCGGGACCGAAGACGCAATCAGCCCCAGCATTTT. It translates to CASIRDRRRNQPQHF.

This rearrangement joins TRBV20-1 to TRBJ2-1; D is unresolved. Germline values: CDR1 DFQATT, CDR2 SNEGSKA (reference sequence). This CDR3 region has 9 residues. The V end lost 5 bases, the J end lost 9 bases, and 5 bases lay between the germline ends. The CDR3 DNA reads TGCAGTGCTGTCTCTGAGCAGTTCTTC. Amino acids: CSAVSEQFF.

This clone showed up just a few times. V gene TRBV6-1 combines with J gene TRBJ1-2; 7 nucleotides match TRBD1. This CDR3 has 14 residues. V trimming: 6 bases; J trimming: 4 bases; junction bases outside the gene matches: 8. Germline CDR1 and CDR2: MNHNS and SASEGT. The CDR3 region is CASRTGTAVYGYTF. The CDR3 region has the DNA TGTGCCAGCAGGACCGGGACAGCTGTCTATGGCTACACCTTC.

The chain carries TRBV28 and TRBJ2-1; D uncertain. Germline CDR1 MDHEN, CDR2 SYDVKM. This CDR3 is built from 14 residues. V dropped 7 bases and J dropped 5 bases, with 15 bases sitting between them. The CDR3 coding sequence is TGTGCCAGCATCCTGAGTGGTCGGAACAATGAGCAGTTCTTC. Its translation is CASILSGRNNEQFF.

The chain employs TRBV11-2 and TRBJ1-1, with 9 bases identical to TRBD1. The CDR3 length is 16 residues. Germline V gene sequence: CDR1 SGHAT, CDR2 FQNNGV. The V and J ends lost 5 bases and 0 bases, in that order; junction bases with no gene match: 7. CDR3 bases: TGTGCCAGCAGCCCCCGGACAGGGGACATGAACACTGAAGCTTTCTTT. It specifies CASSPRTGDMNTEAFF.

The V and J genes are TRBV30 and TRBJ2-3; 9 bases align to TRBD2. CDR3 size: 16 residues. Losses at the gene ends were 2 bases for V and 2 bases for J; bases not matched to a gene: 8. The germline V gene encodes CDR1 GTSNPN and CDR2 SVGIG (reference sequence). The CDR3 protein is CAWSSVLAGFTDTQYF. CDR3 bases: TGTGCCTGGAGTTCTGTTCTAGCGGGGTTCACAGATACGCAGTATTTT.

This clone was picked up a small number of times. The V call is TRBV2, the J call TRBJ1-5; D not certain. Per the germline V gene, CDR1 is SNHLY and CDR2 is FYNNEI. CDR3 length: 12 amino acids. V lost 7 bases and J 4 bases, leaving 8 bases between the germline ends. The CDR3: CASKDVNQPQHF. The CDR3 DNA reads as TGTGCCAGCAAAGACGTAAATCAGCCCCAGCATTTT. Full variable domain (remainder filled in from reference TRBV2 and TRBJ1-5): EPEVTQTPSHQVTQMGQEVILRCVPISNHLYFYWYRQILGQKVEFLVSFYNNEISEKSEIFDDQFSVERPDGSNFTLKIRSTKLEDSAMYFCASKDVNQPQHFGDGTRLSIL.

This clone was counted only a few times. The genes are TRBV29-1 and TRBJ2-1, with D unclear. Deletions cut 2 bases from V and 8 bases from J, with 10 bases between. Germline CDR1 and CDR2: SQVTM and ANQGSEA. CDR3 size: 12 residues. CDR3 loop: CSVEPAGDEQFF. The CDR3 DNA follows: TGCAGCGTTGAACCAGCAGGCGATGAGCAGTTCTTC.

This chain connects TRBV7-3 to TRBJ2-5, with TRBD1 matching 9 bases. This CDR3 contains 16 residues. Germline V gene data show CDR1 as SGHTA and CDR2 as FQGTGA. The V gene end was trimmed by 5 bases and the J gene end by 5 bases; junction bases not matched to a gene: 12. The DNA for the CDR3 is TGTGCCAGCAGCCCAAGGAGGACAGGGGAAGGGGAGACCCAGTACTTC. This encodes CASSPRRTGEGETQYF.

The chain joins TRBV5-1 to TRBJ1-2; D may be TRBD1 (5 bases). The germline V gene has CDR1 SGHRS and CDR2 YFSETQ. CDR3 length: 15 residues. V was cut by 0 bases and J by 4 bases, with 13 bases left in between. CDR3 in amino acids: CASSLVAARGYGYTF. The CDR3 DNA reads TGCGCCAGCAGCTTGGTGGCAGCAAGGGGCTATGGCTACACCTTC.

J is TRBJ2-2 and V is TRBV11-3; TRBD2 matches at 8 bases. V lost 5 bases, J lost 7 bases, and 9 bases stayed unmatched. The CDR3 spans 15 residues. Germline lookup yields CDR1 SGHNT and CDR2 YENEEA. CDR3 coding DNA: TGTGCCAGCAGCCCGAAGGGACTAGGAGGCGGGGAGCTGTTTTTT. Amino acid sequence: CASSPKGLGGGELFF.

This clone was counted only a few times. The CDR3 region has the DNA TGTGCCAGCAGGGGGCCAGGGAAAGGCTACACCTTC. This codes for CASRGPGKGYTF. The rearrangement joins TRBV28 to TRBJ1-2, with D maybe TRBD1 (5 bases). V was clipped by 6 bases and J by 8 bases, with 13 bases between them. The CDR3 length is 12 residues. Germline assignment: CDR1 MDHEN and CDR2 SYDVKM.

The rearrangement uses TRBV19 and TRBJ1-2; D might be TRBD1 (5 bases). The V end lost 4 bases, the J end lost 8 bases, and 11 bases lay between the germline ends. Germline V CDR1 and CDR2: LNHDA, SQIVND (reference sequence). This CDR3 has 12 amino acids. CDR3 bases: TGTGCCAGTAGTAGTCAGGGATTCGGCTACACCTTC. Translating gives CASSSQGFGYTF.

This clone was recorded a few times. J is TRBJ1-2 and V is TRBV2; D gene ambiguous. Germline V lookup: CDR1 SNHLY, CDR2 FYNNEI. The CDR3 sequence is 15 residues long. V lost 8 bases, J lost 2 bases, and 18 bases lay in between. The CDR3 nucleotides are TGTGCCAGCCTCCTGACCCCGCCGGGGAACTATGGCTACACCTTC. This gives the protein CASLLTPPGNYGYTF.

V and J are TRBV5-1 and TRBJ2-5; D is undetermined. V was shortened by 0 bases and J by 2 bases, with 5 bases between the two germline ends. The CDR3 loop spans 13 amino acids. Germline lookup yields CDR1 SGHRS and CDR2 YFSETQ. The CDR3 reads CASSLGQQETQYF. The CDR3 coding sequence is TGCGCCAGCAGCTTGGGGCAGCAAGAGACCCAGTACTTC. The entire variable domain, with the rest obtained from reference TRBV5-1 and TRBJ2-5, is as follows: KAGVTQTPRYLIKTRGQQVTLSCSPISGHRSVSWYQQTPGQGLQFLFEYFSETQRNKGNFPGRFSGRQFSNSRSEMNVSTLELGDSALYLCASSLGQQETQYFGPGTRLLVL.

The table lists this clone with many counts. This same CDR3 is encoded by further DNA sequences in the sample. The chain couples TRBV2 to TRBJ1-5; D is ambiguous. V was trimmed by 4 bases and J by 6 bases, leaving 13 bases between them. This CDR3 has 14 residues. CDR1 SNHLY and CDR2 FYNNEI come from the germline V gene. CDR3 sequence reads: CASSVRERGQPQHF. The CDR3, as DNA: TGTGCCAGCAGTGTTCGTGAACGCGGTCAGCCCCAGCATTTT.

This clone appeared a few times. V usage is TRBV4-2 and J usage is TRBJ1-2, with 8 bases lining up with TRBD1. V was clipped by 5 bases and J by 4 bases; unmatched bases: 6. This CDR3 region has 14 residues. Germline V gene data show CDR1 as LGHNA and CDR2 as YNFKEQ. CDR3 in DNA: TGTGCCAGCAGCACTCCGGGACAGGTCTATGGCTACACCTTC. Residues: CASSTPGQVYGYTF.

The chain links TRBV5-1 to TRBJ2-2, with a possible D match to TRBD1 (5 bases). Germline CDR1 reads SGHRS; CDR2 reads YFSETQ. The CDR3 runs to 16 residues. V was clipped by 0 bases and J by 7 bases, with 16 bases between them. The CDR3 here is CASSLATGAQIGELFF. Here the CDR3 DNA reads TGCGCCAGCAGCTTGGCCACTGGGGCCCAGATCGGGGAGCTGTTTTTT.

J is TRBJ2-7 and V is TRBV20-1; D gene unclear. Between the trimmed V and J ends, which lost 5 bases and 2 bases, there was a span of 7 bases. The CDR3 loop spans 11 amino acids. CDR1 is DFQATT, CDR2 SNEGSKA, per germline (reference sequence). DNA of the CDR3: TGCAGTGCTGCGACCACCTACGAGCAGTACTTC. It is translated as CSAATTYEQYF.

The table lists this clone with a few counts. The rearrangement links TRBV5-1 to TRBJ2-5; 8 nucleotides align to TRBD1. The CDR3 totals 16 residues. The germline V gene encodes CDR1 SGHRS and CDR2 YFSETQ. The V gene end was trimmed by 4 bases and the J gene end by 5 bases; junction bases not matched to a gene: 13. CDR3 protein: CASSPGTGNPGETQYF. The CDR3 bases are TGCGCCAGCAGCCCGGGGACAGGAAACCCAGGGGAGACCCAGTACTTC.

In this sample, this clone turned up a few times. V usage is TRBV2 and J usage is TRBJ1-1; 7 nucleotides match TRBD1. The CDR3 contains 13 residues. The germline V gene encodes CDR1 SNHLY and CDR2 FYNNEI. The V segment lost 10 bases and the J segment 9 bases; nucleotides outside the gene matches: 14. CDR3 sequence reads: CATRSEQGSKAFF. Here the CDR3 DNA reads TGTGCCACCAGGTCTGAACAGGGGTCCAAAGCTTTCTTT.

The chain employs TRBV18 and TRBJ1-5; TRBD1 aligns across 8 bases. The germline V gene has CDR1 KGHSH and CDR2 LQKENI. With 6 bases clipped from V and 6 bases from J, the junction kept 4 bases outside the gene matches. This CDR3 spans 13 amino acids. CDR3 sequence: CASSLDRAQPQHF. CDR3 in DNA: TGTGCCAGCTCTCTGGACAGGGCTCAGCCCCAGCATTTT.

The chain uses TRBV28 and TRBJ2-1; D is unresolved. The V gene lost 2 bases and the J gene lost 8 bases, with 7 bases spanning the gap. Germline CDR1 is MDHEN and CDR2 is SYDVKM. The CDR3 sequence is 12 residues long. CDR3 sequence reads: CASSLARYEQFF. CDR3 DNA sequence: TGTGCCAGCAGTTTAGCCCGGTATGAGCAGTTCTTC.

The chain uses TRBV5-1 and TRBJ2-1; D not certain. CDR1 and CDR2 (germline): SGHRS, YFSETQ. This CDR3 has 12 residues. Trimming stripped 0 bases from V and 6 bases from J, with 4 bases between. In DNA form, the CDR3 reads TGCGCCAGCAGCTTGGCAGTCAATGAGCAGTTCTTC. Protein product: CASSLAVNEQFF.

The chain uses TRBV7-2 and TRBJ2-1; D gene uncertain. CDR3 length: 12 amino acids. CDR1 is SGHTA, CDR2 FQGNSA, per germline. The V gene lost 5 bases and the J gene lost 7 bases, with 9 bases spanning the gap. CDR3: CASSPLFNEQFF. The CDR3 DNA is TGTGCCAGCAGCCCACTGTTTAATGAGCAGTTCTTC.

V and J are TRBV6-6 and TRBJ2-5, with D hard to call. V was shortened by 5 bases and J by 7 bases, with 11 bases between the two germline ends. The CDR3 sequence is 12 residues long. Germline CDR1 is MNHNY and CDR2 is SVGAGI (reference sequence). CDR3 sequence reads: CASSPEPRTQYF. For the CDR3, the DNA is TGTGCCAGCAGTCCGGAGCCCCGGACCCAGTACTTC.

This clone was detected only a few times. V gene TRBV30 combines with J gene TRBJ2-1; TRBD2 aligns across 9 bases. The CDR3 covers 14 residues. The V gene end was trimmed by 6 bases and the J gene end by 4 bases; junction bases not matched to a gene: 7. From germline, CDR1 is GTSNPN and CDR2 SVGIG (reference sequence). The CDR3 protein is CACTSSGTYNEQFF. CDR3 nucleotides: TGTGCCTGTACCTCTAGCGGGACGTACAATGAGCAGTTCTTC. The full variable domain, its missing parts supplied by reference TRBV30 and TRBJ2-1, is SQTIHQWPATLVQPVGSPLSLECTVEGTSNPNLYWYRQAAGRGLQLLFYSVGIGQISSEVPQNLSASRPQDRQFILSSKKLLLSDSGFYLCACTSSGTYNEQFFGPGTRLTVL.